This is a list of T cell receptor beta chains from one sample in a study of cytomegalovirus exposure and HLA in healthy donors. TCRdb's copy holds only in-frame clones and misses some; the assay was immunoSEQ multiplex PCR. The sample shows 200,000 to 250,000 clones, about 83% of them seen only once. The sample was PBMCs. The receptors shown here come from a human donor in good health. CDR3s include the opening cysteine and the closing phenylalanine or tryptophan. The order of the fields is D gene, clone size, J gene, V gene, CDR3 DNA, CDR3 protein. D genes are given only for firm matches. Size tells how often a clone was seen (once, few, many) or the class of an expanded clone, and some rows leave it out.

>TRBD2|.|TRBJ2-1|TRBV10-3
TGTGCCATCAGTGTCAGAGCGGGAGGGCCGGTTGAGCAGTTCTTC
CAISVRAGGPVEQFF
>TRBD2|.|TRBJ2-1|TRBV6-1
TGTGCCAGCAGTGAACAGGGGACTAGCGAGTACAATGAGCAGTTCTTC
CASSEQGTSEYNEQFF
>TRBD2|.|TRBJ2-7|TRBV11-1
TGTGCCAGCAGCCCCCGGAAAAGACTAGCGGGAAAGAACGAGCAGTACTTC
CASSPRKRLAGKNEQYF
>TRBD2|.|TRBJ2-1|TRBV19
TGTGCCAGTAGTACGGGACTAGCGGGAGGGGATGAGCAGTTCTTC
CASSTGLAGGDEQFF
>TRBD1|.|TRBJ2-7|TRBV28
TGTGCCAGCGGATTCGTCGGGACAGGAGCCTACGAGCAGTACTTC
CASGFVGTGAYEQYF
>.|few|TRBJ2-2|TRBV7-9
TGTGCCAGCAGCTATCCCCGGGCCTCTAGGGAGGGGGAGCTGTTTTTT
CASSYPRASREGELFF
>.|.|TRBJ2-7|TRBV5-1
TGCGCCAGCAGCCTTGAGGATTCCTACGAGCAGTACTTC
CASSLEDSYEQYF
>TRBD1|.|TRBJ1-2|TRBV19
TGTGCCAGTAGTCCAGGGACAGGGTTAAACTATGGCTACACCTTC
CASSPGTGLNYGYTF
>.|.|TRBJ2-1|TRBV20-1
TGCAGTGCCACGCGTGATGAGCAGTTCTTC
CSATRDEQFF
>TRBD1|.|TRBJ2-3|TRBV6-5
TGTGCCAGCAGTTACCTCGGACAGGGGGCTGCAGATACGCAGTATTTT
CASSYLGQGAADTQYF
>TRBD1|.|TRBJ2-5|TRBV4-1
TGCGCCAGCAGCCAAGGCCGTGCCAGGGGGCCCACGTTGAGAGAGACCCAGTACTTC
CASSQGRARGPTLRETQYF
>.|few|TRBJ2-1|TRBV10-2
TGCGCCAGCAGTGTGACAGGGAGGATCGCGTCTTCCCGTTTATGGGAGCAGTTCTTC
CASSVTGRIASSRLWEQFF
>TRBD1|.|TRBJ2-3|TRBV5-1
TGCGCCAGCAGCCTCGACAGGGGCGCAGATACGCAGTATTTT
CASSLDRGADTQYF
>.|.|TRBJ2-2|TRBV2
TGTGCCAGCAGTGAGGACCGGACAGTAGTGAGTACCGGGGAGCTGTTTTTT
CASSEDRTVVSTGELFF
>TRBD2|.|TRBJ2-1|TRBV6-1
TGTGCCAGCAGTTCCGCACTAGCGAATGAGCAGTTCTTC
CASSSALANEQFF
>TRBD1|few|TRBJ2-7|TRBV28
TGTGCCAGCAGTTTAATACAGGGGGCGGCCTACGAGCAGTACTTC
CASSLIQGAAYEQYF
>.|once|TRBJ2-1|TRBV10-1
TGCGCCAGCAGTGATCAGTTGGGGAGCTCCTACAATGAGCAGTTCTTC
CASSDQLGSSYNEQFF
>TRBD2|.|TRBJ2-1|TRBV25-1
TGTGCCAGCAGCGGACTAGCGGGAGGAATACGGCAGGAGCAGTTCTTC
CASSGLAGGIRQEQFF
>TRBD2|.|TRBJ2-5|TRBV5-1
TGCGCCAGCAGCTTGGCCGGGGGGGAGATCCAAGAGACCCAGTACTTC
CASSLAGGEIQETQYF
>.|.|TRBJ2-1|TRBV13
TGTGCCAGCAGCCCCTCCGATGAGAGCTCCTACAATGAGCAGTTCTTC
CASSPSDESSYNEQFF
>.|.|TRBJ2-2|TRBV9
TGTGCCAGCAGCGTAGGACAGCGAACGAACACCGGGGAGCTGTTTTTT
CASSVGQRTNTGELFF
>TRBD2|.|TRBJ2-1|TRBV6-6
TGTGCCAGCAGTTACCAGCGGGAGGGCCGGCGGAATGAGCAGTTCTTC
CASSYQREGRRNEQFF
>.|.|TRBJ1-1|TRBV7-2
TGTGCCAGCAGGGCGGTTGGGAGGGTGAACACTGAAGCTTTCTTT
CASRAVGRVNTEAFF
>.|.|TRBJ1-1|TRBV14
TGTGCCAGCAGCCAAGATTTTAGCTCTGGGAACACTGAAGCTTTCTTT
CASSQDFSSGNTEAFF
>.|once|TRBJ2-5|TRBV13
TGTGCCAGCAGCTTTAGCTACAGGGAGACCCAGTACTTC
CASSFSYRETQYF
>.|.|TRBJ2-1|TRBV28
TGTGCCAGCAGTTTATGGGCGGCCAGGGTTGGTGAGCAGTTCTTC
CASSLWAARVGEQFF
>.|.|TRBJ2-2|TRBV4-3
TGCGCCAGCAGCCAAGATAAAAAGCTTCGCACCGGGGAGCTGTTTTTT
CASSQDKKLRTGELFF
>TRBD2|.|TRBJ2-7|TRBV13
TGTGCCAGCAGCTTACTAGCGGGAGGATCCTACGAGCAGTACTTC
CASSLLAGGSYEQYF
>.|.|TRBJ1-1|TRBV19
TGTGCCAGTAACTCCCTGCCGGGGGAGGGAAGCACTGAAGCTTTCTTT
CASNSLPGEGSTEAFF
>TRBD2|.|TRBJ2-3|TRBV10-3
TGTGCCATTAGGACTAGCGGATCCTTCACAGATACGCAGTATTTT
CAIRTSGSFTDTQYF